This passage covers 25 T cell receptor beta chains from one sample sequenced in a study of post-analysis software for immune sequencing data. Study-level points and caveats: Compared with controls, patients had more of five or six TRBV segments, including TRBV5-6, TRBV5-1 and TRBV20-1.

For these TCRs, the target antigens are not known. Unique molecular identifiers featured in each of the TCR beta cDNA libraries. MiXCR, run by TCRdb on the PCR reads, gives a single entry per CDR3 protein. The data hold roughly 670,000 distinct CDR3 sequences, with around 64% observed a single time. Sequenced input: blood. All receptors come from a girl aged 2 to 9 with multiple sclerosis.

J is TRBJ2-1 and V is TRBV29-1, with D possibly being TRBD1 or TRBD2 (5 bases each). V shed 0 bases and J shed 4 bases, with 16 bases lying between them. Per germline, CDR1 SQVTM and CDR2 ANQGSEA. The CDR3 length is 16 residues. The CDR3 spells CSVEDPGTHFYNEQFF. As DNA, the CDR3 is TGCAGCGTTGAAGACCCCGGGACCCATTTTTACAATGAGCAGTTCTTC.

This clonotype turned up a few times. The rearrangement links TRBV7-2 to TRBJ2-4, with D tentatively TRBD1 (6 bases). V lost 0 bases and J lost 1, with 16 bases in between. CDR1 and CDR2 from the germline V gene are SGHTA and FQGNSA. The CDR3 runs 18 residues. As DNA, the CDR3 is TGTGCCAGCAGCTTAGCCCCACAGGGAAAGGGGGCCAAAAACATTCAGTACTTC. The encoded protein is CASSLAPQGKGAKNIQYF.

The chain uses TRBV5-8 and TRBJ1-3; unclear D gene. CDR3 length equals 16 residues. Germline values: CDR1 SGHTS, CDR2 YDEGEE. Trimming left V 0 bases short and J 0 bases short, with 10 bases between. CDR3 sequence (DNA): TGTGCCAGCAGCTTGGTGGGCAGCCCCTCTGGAAACACCATATATTTT. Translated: CASSLVGSPSGNTIYF.

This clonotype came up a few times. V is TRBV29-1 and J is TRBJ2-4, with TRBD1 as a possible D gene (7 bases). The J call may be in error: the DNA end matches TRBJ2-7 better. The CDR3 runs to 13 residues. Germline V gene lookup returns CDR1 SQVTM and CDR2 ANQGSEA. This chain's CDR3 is CSVEVRQGGEQYF. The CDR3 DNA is TGCAGCGTTGAAGTGCGGCAGGGGGGCGAGCAGTACTTC.

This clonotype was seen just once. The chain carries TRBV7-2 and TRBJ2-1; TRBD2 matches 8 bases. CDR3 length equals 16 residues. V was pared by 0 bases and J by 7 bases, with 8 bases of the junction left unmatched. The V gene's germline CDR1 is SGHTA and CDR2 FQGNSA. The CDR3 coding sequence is TGTGCCAGCAGCTTAGCGCCGGCGGGAGGAGAAAATGAGCAGTTCTTC. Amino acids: CASSLAPAGGENEQFF.

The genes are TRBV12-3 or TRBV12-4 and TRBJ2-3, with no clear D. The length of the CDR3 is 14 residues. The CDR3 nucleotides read TGTGCTACCGCGACCCCGCCTCCCACAGATACGCAGTATTTT. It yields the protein CATATPPPTDTQYF.

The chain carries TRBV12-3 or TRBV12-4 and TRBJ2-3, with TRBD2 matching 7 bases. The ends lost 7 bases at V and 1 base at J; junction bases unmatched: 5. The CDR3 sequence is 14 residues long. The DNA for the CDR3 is TGTGCCAGCACCCGGGACTACCGCACAGATACGCAGTATTTT. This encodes CASTRDYRTDTQYF.

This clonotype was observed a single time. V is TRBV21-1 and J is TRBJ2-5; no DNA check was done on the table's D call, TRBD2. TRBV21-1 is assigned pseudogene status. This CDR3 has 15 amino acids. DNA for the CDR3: TGTGCCAGCAGCTCTCGGGCCTCCCCCGTTAAGACCCAGTACTTC. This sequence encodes CASSSRASPVKTQYF.

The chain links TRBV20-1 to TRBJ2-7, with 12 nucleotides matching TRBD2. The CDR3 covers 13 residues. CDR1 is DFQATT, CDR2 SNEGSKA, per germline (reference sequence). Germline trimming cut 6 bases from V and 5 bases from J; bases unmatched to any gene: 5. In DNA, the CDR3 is TGCAGTGCCTGGACTAGCGGGAACCACGAGCAGTACTTC. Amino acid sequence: CSAWTSGNHEQYF.

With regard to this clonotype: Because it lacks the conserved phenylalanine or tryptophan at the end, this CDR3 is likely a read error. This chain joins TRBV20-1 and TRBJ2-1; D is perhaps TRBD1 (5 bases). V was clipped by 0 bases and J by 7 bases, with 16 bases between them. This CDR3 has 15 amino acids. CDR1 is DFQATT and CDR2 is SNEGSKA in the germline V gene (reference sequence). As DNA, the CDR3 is TGCAGTGCTAGAGACCCCCGGACAATATGGAATGAGCAGTTCTTG. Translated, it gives CSARDPRTIWNEQFL.

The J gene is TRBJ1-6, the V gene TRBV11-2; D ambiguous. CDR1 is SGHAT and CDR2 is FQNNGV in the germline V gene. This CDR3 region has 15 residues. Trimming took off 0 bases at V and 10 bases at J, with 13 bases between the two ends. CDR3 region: CASSLEEMAASPLHF. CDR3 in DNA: TGTGCCAGCAGCTTAGAAGAAATGGCGGCATCACCCCTCCACTTT.

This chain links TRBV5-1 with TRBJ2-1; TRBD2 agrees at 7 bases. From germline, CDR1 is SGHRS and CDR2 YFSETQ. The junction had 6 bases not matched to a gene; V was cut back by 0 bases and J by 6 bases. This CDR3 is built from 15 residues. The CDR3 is CASSLDPAGSNEQFF. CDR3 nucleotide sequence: TGCGCCAGCAGCTTGGATCCAGCGGGATCCAATGAGCAGTTCTTC.

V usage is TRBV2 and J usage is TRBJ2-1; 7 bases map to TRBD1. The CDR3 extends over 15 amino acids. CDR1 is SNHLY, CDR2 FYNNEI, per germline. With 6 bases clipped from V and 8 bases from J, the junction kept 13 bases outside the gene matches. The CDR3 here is CASSALQGLLDEQFF. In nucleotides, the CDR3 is TGTGCCAGCAGCGCTCTACAGGGGTTGTTAGATGAGCAGTTCTTC.

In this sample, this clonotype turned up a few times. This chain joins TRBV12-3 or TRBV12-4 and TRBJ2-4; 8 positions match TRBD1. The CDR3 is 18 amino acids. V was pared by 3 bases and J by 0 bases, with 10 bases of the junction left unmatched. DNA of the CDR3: TGTGCCAGCAGTTTCCGGGGACAGGAATTACTAGCCAAAAACATTCAGTACTTC. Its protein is CASSFRGQELLAKNIQYF.

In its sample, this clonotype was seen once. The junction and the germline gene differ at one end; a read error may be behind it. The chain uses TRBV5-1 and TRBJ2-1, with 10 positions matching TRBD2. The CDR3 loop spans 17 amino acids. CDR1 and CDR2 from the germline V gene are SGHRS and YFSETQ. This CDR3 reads CASSLYSSGSSYDEQFF. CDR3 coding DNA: TGCGCCAGCAGCTTGTACTCTAGCGGGAGTTCCTACGATGAGCAGTTCTTC.

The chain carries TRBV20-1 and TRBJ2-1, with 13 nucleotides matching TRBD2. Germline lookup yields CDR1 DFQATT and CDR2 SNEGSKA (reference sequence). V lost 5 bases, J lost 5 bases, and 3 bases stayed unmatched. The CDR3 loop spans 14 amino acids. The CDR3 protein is CSAAGLAGNNEQFF. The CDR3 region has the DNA TGCAGTGCTGCGGGACTAGCGGGAAACAATGAGCAGTTCTTC.

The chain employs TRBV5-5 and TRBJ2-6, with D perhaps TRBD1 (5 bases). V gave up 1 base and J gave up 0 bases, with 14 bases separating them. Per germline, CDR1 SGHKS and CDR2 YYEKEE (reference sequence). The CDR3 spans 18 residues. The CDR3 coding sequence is TGTGCCAGCAGCTTGCCCCCGTCAGGGTTCTCTGGGGCCAACGTCCTGACTTTC. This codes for CASSLPPSGFSGANVLTF.

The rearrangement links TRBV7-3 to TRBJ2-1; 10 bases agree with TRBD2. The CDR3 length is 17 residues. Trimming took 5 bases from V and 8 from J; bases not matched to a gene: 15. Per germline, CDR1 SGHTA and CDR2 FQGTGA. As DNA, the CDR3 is TGTGCCAGCAGCGCACTCCCCTCTAGCGGGAGTCTCGATGAGCAGTTCTTC. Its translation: CASSALPSSGSLDEQFF. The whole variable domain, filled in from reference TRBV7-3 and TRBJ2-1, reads GAGVSQTPSNKVTEKGKYVELRCDPISGHTALYWYRQSLGQGPEFLIYFQGTGAADDSGLPNDRFFAVRPEGSVSTLKIQRTERGDSAVYLCASSALPSSGSLDEQFFGPGTRLTVL.

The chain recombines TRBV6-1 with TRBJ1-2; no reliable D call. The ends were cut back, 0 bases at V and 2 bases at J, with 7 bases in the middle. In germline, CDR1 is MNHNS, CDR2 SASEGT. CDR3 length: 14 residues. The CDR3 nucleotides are TGTGCCAGCAGTGAAGCCGTCAGGAACTATGGCTACACCTTC. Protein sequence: CASSEAVRNYGYTF.

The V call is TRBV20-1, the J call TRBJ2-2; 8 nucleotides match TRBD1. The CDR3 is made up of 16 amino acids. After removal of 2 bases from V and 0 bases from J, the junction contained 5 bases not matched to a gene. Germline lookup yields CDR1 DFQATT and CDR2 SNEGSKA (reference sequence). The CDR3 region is CSARPPGQANTGELFF. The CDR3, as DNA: TGCAGTGCTAGACCTCCGGGACAGGCGAACACCGGGGAGCTGTTTTTT.

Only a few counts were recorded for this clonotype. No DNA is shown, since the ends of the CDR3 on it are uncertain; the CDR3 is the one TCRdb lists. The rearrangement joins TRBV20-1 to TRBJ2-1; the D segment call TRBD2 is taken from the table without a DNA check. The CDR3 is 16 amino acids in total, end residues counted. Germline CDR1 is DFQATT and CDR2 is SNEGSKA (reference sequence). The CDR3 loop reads CSATSVPAGVYNEQFF.

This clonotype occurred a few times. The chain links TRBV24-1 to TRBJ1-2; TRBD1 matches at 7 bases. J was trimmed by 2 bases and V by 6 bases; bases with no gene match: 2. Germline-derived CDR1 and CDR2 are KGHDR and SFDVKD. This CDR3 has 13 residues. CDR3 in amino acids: CATSLTGNYGYTF. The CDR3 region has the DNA TGTGCCACCAGTTTGACAGGGAACTATGGCTACACCTTC.

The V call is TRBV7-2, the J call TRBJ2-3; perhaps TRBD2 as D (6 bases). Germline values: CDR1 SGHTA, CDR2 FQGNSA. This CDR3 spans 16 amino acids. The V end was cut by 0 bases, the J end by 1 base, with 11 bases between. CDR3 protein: CASSLAGGIGTDTQYF. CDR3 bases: TGTGCCAGCAGCTTAGCGGGGGGTATTGGCACAGATACGCAGTATTTT.

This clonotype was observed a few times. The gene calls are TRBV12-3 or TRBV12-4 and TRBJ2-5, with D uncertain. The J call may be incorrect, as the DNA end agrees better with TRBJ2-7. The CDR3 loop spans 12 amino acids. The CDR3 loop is CASTWGSGEQYF. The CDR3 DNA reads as TGTGCCAGCACTTGGGGATCGGGCGAGCAGTACTTC.

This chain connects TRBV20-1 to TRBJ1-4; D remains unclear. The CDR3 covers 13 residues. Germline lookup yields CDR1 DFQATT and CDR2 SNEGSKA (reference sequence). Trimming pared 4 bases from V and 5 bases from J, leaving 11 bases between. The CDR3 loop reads CSAMGVGNEKLFF. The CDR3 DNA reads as TGCAGTGCTATGGGTGTTGGCAATGAAAAACTGTTTTTT.